This TCR beta chain was profiled in a study of vaccination and CD4 T cells after COVID-19. Whole-study context: From HCoV-229E, HCoV-OC43, HCoV-NL63 and SARS-CoV-2, overlapping spike peptides were used to stimulate the cells.

CDR1 is MGHRA and CDR2 is YSYEKL in the germline V gene. The CDR3 has 17 residues. V dropped 1 base and J dropped 3 bases, with 16 bases sitting between them. Study-level points and caveats: Convalescent patients had a median roughly 85% of post-vaccine SARS-CoV-2-reactive clones that were detected only after vaccination, not before it.

Cultured CD4+ T cells had their DNA profiled by the Oncomine TCR Beta short-read assay. Scientists extracted genomic DNA from CD4+ T cells grown in culture. TCRdb fed the PCR reads into MiXCR, producing one record per CDR3 protein. Found here are roughly 17,000 distinct CDR3 sequences, 40% to 65% of them singletons; the top ten hold less than 4.5%. About this clonotype: Its cognate antigen is unknown.

Treatment of the sample: approximately nine-day PBMC culture with coronavirus spike peptide pools or control peptides (ViraFEST assay). The sample was CD4+ T cells from blood, cultured in vitro, taken before SARS-CoV-2 vaccination. The chain couples TRBV4-1 to TRBJ2-4, with D maybe TRBD2 (6 bases). This TCR was sampled from a human donor who had recovered from COVID-19. CDR3 nucleotide sequence: TGCGCCAGCAGCCAAGGGGCGGGGCGGGGCCACAAAAACATTCAGTACTTC. Translated: CASSQGAGRGHKNIQYF.